Shown below are 6 T cell receptor beta chains from a single sample sequenced in a study of OX40 agonist ivuxolimab in advanced cancers. Measured with immunoSEQ multiplex PCR; TCRdb has only the in-frame clones, and not every one. The sample yields 130,000 or so clones, 85% to 95% seen once. The input for sequencing was CD4+ or CD8+ T cells sorted from blood, taken in a trial of the OX40 agonist ivuxolimab. Receptors originate from an adult with an advanced solid tumor such as melanoma, head and neck, liver or kidney cancer.

This chain links TRBV28 with TRBJ1-1; 7 bases map to TRBD1. With 6 bases clipped from V and 4 bases from J, the junction kept 8 bases outside the gene matches. The CDR3 has 14 residues. Germline V gene data show CDR1 as MDHEN and CDR2 as SYDVKM. The CDR3 region is CASSFRDSSTEAFF. The CDR3 DNA reads as TGTGCCAGCAGCTTTCGGGACAGCTCCACTGAAGCTTTCTTT. Drawing the rest from reference TRBV28 and TRBJ1-1, the complete variable domain is DVKVTQSSRYLVKRTGEKVFLECVQDMDHENMFWYRQDPGLGLRLIYFSYDVKMKEKGDIPEGYSVSREKKERFSLILESASTNQTSMYLCASSFRDSSTEAFFGQGTRLTVV.

The chain uses TRBV5-1 and TRBJ1-2, with 9 nucleotides matching TRBD1. The trim removed 5 bases at V and 6 bases at J, leaving 8 bases unmatched. CDR3 size: 14 residues. The germline V gene has CDR1 SGHRS and CDR2 YFSETQ. CDR3 nucleotide sequence: TGCGCCAGCAGTCCGGACAGGGGCGGGAATGGCTACACCTTC. Encoded protein: CASSPDRGGNGYTF.

The chain employs TRBV18 and TRBJ2-5; 10 positions match TRBD1. The CDR3 has 15 residues. After removal of 3 bases from V and 5 bases from J, the junction contained 6 bases not matched to a gene. In germline, CDR1 is KGHSH, CDR2 LQKENI. CDR3 region: CASSPARTGGETQYF. CDR3 DNA sequence: TGTGCCAGCTCACCTGCTAGGACAGGGGGGGAGACCCAGTACTTC.

The rearrangement joins TRBV25-1 to TRBJ1-5, with a tentative D call TRBD1 (6 bases). This CDR3 is 14 amino acids long. V was shortened by 3 bases and J by 5 bases, with 11 bases between the two germline ends. Germline assignment: CDR1 MGHDK and CDR2 SYGVNS. The CDR3 here is CASSDRGTYQPQHF. CDR3 bases: TGTGCCAGCAGTGACAGGGGAACTTATCAGCCCCAGCATTTT. The variable domain in full, completed from reference TRBV25-1 and TRBJ1-5, reads EADIYQTPRYLVIGTGKKITLECSQTMGHDKMYWYQQDPGMELHLIHYSYGVNSTEKGDLSSESTVSRIRTEHFPLTLESARPSHTSQYLCASSDRGTYQPQHFGDGTRLSIL.

This clone turned up a few times. The rearrangement links TRBV19 to TRBJ1-6; 10 nucleotides agree with TRBD1. Germline V gene sequence: CDR1 LNHDA, CDR2 SQIVND (reference sequence). The CDR3 covers 16 residues. V shed 4 bases, J shed 7 bases, and the junction held 7 bases outside the gene matches. CDR3 nucleotides: TGTGCCAGTAGTACTGCTCCGGGACAGGGGAATTCACCCCTCCACTTT. It specifies CASSTAPGQGNSPLHF. The complete variable domain, with remaining parts taken from reference TRBV19 and TRBJ1-6, reads DGGITQSPKYLFRKEGQNVTLSCEQNLNHDAMYWYRQDPGQGLRLIYYSQIVNDFQKGDIAEGYSVSREKKESFPLTVTSAQKNPTAFYLCASSTAPGQGNSPLHFGNGTRLTVT.

V gene TRBV28 combines with J gene TRBJ1-2; D is unresolved. The V end lost 3 bases, the J end lost 8 bases, and 10 bases lay between the germline ends. The germline CDR1 and CDR2 sequences are MDHEN and SYDVKM. This CDR3 is built from 12 residues. This CDR3 reads CASSFPPRGYTF. CDR3 coding DNA: TGTGCCAGCAGTTTCCCCCCCCGAGGCTACACCTTC.